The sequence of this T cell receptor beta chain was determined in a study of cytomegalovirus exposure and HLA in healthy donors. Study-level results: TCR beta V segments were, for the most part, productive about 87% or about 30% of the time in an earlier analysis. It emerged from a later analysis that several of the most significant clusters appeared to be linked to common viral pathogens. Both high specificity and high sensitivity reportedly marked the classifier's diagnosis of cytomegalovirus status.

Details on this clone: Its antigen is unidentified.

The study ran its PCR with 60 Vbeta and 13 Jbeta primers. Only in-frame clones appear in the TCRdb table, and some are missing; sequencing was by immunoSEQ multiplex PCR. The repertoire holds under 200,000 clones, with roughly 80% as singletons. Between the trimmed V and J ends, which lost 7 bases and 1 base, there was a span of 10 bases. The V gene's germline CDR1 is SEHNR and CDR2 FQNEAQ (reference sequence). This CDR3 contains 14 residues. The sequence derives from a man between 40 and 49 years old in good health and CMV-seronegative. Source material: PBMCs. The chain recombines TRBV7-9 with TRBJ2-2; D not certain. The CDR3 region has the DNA TGTGCCAGCACCCCCGTCAGGAACACCGGGGAGCTGTTTTTT. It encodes CASTPVRNTGELFF.